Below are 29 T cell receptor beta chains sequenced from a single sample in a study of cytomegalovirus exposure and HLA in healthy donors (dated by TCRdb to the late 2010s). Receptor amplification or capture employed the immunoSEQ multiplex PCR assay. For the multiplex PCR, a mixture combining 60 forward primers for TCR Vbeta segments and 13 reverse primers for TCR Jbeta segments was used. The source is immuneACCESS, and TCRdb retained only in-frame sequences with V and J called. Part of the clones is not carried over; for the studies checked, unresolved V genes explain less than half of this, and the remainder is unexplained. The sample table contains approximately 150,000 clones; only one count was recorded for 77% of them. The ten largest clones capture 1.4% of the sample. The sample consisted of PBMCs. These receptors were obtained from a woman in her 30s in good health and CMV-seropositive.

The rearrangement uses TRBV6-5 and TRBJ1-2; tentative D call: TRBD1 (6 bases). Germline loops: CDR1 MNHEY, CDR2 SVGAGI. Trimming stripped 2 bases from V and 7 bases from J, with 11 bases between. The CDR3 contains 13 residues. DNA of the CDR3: TGTGCCAGCAGTTACCGCGTGGACAGTGGCTACACCTTC. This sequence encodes CASSYRVDSGYTF.

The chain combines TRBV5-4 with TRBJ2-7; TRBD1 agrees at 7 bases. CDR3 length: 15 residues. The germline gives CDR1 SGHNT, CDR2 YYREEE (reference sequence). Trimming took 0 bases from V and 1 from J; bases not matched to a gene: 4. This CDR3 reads CASSLADRRSYEQYF. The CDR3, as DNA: TGTGCCAGCAGCTTGGCGGACAGGCGATCCTACGAGCAGTACTTC.

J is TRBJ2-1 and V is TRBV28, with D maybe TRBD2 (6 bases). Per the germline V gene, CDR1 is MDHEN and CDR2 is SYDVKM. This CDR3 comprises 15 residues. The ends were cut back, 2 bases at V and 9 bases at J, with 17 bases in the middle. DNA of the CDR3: TGTGCCAGCAGTTTAGGCCCGCGGGGTTCTGGTGAGCAGTTCTTC. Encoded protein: CASSLGPRGSGEQFF.

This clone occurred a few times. This CDR3 is CASSATRSGGANVLTF. The CDR3 DNA sequence: TGTGCCAGCAGCGCAACTCGGAGTGGTGGGGCCAACGTCCTGACTTTC. The chain carries TRBV9 and TRBJ2-6; no definite D call. The length of the CDR3 is 16 residues. V was clipped by 3 bases and J by 3 bases, with 13 bases between them. Germline V CDR1 and CDR2: SGDLS, YYNGEE.

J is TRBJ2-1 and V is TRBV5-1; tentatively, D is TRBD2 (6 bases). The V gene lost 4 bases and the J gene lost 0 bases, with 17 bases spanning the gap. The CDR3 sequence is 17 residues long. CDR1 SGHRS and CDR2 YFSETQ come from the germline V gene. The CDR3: CASSPGSGGSSYNEQFF. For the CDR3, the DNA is TGCGCCAGCAGCCCCGGTAGCGGAGGGAGCTCCTACAATGAGCAGTTCTTC.

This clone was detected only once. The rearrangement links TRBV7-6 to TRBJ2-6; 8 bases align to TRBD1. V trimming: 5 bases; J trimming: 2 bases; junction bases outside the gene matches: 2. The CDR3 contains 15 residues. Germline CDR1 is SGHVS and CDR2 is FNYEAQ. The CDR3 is CASSPQGAGANVLTF. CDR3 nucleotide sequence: TGTGCCAGCAGCCCACAGGGGGCTGGGGCCAACGTCCTGACTTTC.

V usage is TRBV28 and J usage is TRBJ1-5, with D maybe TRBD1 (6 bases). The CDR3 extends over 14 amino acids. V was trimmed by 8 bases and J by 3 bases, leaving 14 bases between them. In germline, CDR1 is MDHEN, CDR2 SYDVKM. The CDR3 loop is CASQQGWDNQPQHF. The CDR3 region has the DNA TGTGCCAGCCAGCAGGGGTGGGACAATCAGCCCCAGCATTTT.

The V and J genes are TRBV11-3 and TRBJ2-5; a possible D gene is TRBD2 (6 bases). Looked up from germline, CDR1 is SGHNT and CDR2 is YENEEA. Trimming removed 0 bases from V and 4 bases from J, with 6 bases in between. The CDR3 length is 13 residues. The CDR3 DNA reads TGTGCCAGCAGCTTAGAGGAGGGAGAGACCCAGTACTTC. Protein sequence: CASSLEEGETQYF.

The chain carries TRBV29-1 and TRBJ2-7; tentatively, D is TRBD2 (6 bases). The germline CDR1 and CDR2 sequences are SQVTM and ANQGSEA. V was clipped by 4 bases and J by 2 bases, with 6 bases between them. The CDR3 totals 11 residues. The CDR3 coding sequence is TGCAGCGTTGGGACTACCTACGAGCAGTACTTC. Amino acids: CSVGTTYEQYF.

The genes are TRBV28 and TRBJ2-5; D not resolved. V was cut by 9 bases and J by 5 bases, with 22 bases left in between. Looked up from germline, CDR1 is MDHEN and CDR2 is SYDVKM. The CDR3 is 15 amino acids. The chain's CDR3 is CASFASLVVGETQYF. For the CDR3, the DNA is TGTGCCAGTTTTGCAAGTCTGGTGGTCGGGGAGACCCAGTACTTC. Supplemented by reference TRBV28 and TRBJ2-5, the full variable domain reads DVKVTQSSRYLVKRTGEKVFLECVQDMDHENMFWYRQDPGLGLRLIYFSYDVKMKEKGDIPEGYSVSREKKERFSLILESASTNQTSMYLCASFASLVVGETQYFGPGTRLLVL.

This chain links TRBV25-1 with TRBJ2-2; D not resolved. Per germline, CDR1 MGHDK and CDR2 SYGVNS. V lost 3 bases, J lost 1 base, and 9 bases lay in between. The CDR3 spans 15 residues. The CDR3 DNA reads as TGTGCCAGCAGTGACCCAGTCCGGAACACCGGGGAGCTGTTTTTT. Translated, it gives CASSDPVRNTGELFF. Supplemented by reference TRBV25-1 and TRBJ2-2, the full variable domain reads EADIYQTPRYLVIGTGKKITLECSQTMGHDKMYWYQQDPGMELHLIHYSYGVNSTEKGDLSSESTVSRIRTEHFPLTLESARPSHTSQYLCASSDPVRNTGELFFGEGSRLTVL.

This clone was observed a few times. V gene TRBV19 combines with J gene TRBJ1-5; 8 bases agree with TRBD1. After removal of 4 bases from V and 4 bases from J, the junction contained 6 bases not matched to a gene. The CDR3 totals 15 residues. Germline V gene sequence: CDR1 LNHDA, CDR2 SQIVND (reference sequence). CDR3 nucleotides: TGTGCCAGTAGTAGAACGACAGGGGCTAATCAGCCCCAGCATTTT. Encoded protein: CASSRTTGANQPQHF.

The CDR3, as DNA: TGTGCCAGCGGACAGGGGTTTAATGAAAAACTGTTTTTT. As protein: CASGQGFNEKLFF. The gene calls are TRBV7-2 and TRBJ1-4; 9 nucleotides align to TRBD1. Germline V gene lookup returns CDR1 SGHTA and CDR2 FQGNSA. This CDR3 spans 13 amino acids. With 8 bases clipped from V and 4 bases from J, the junction kept 2 bases outside the gene matches.

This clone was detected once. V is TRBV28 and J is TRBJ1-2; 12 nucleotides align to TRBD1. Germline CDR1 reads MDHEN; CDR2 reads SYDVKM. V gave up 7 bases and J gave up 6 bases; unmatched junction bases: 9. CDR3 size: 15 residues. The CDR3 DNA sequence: TGTGCCAGCATTATTTCAGGGACAGGGGGCGATGGCTACACCTTC. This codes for CASIISGTGGDGYTF.

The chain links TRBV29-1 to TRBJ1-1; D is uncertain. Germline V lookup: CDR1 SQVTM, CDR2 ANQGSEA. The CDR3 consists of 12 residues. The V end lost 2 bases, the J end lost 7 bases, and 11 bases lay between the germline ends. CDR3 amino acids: CSVERTTNEAFF. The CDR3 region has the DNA TGCAGCGTTGAACGTACTACGAATGAAGCTTTCTTT.

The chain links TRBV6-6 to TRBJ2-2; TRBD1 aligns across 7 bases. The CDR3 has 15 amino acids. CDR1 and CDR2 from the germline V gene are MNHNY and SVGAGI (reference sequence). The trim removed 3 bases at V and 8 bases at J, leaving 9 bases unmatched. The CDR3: CASSYRTGADGELFF. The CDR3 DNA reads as TGTGCCAGCAGTTATCGAACAGGGGCGGATGGGGAGCTGTTTTTT.

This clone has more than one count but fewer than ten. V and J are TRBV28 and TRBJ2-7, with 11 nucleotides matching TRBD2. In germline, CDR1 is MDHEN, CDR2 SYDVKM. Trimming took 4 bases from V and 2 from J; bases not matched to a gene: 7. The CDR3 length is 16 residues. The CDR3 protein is CASSSNGLAGPYEQYF. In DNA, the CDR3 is TGTGCCAGCAGTTCGAACGGACTAGCGGGCCCCTACGAGCAGTACTTC.

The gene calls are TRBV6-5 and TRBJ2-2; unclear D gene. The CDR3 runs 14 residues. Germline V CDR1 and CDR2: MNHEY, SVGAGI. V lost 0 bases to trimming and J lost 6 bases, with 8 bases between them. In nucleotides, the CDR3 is TGTGCCAGCAGTTACTCGGGCAACGCCGGGGAGCTGTTTTTT. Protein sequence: CASSYSGNAGELFF.

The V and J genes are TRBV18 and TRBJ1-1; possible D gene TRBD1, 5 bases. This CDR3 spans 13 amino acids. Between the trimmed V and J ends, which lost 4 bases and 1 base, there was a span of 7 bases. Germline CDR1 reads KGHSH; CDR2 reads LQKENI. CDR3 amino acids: CASSLGQNTEAFF. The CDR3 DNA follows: TGTGCCAGCTCACTAGGACAGAACACTGAAGCTTTCTTT.

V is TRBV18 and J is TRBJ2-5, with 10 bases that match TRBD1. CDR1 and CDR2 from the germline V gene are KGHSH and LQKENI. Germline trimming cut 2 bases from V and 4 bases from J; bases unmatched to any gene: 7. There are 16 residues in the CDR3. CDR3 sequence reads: CASSPVGQGSGETQYF. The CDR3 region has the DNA TGTGCCAGCTCACCAGTGGGACAGGGGAGCGGAGAGACCCAGTACTTC.

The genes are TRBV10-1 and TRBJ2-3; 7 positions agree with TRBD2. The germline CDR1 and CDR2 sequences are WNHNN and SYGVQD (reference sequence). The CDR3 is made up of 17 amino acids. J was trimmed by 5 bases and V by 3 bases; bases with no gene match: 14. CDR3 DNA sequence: TGCGCCAGCAGTGATTACGGGACTACCAGGGATGGAGATACGCAGTATTTT. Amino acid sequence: CASSDYGTTRDGDTQYF.

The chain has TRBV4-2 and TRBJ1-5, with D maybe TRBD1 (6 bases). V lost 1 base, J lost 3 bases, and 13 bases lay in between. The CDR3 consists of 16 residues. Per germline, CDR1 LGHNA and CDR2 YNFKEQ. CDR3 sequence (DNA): TGTGCCAGCAGCCAAGGAGGGGGAGGGAACAATCAGCCCCAGCATTTT. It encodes CASSQGGGGNNQPQHF.

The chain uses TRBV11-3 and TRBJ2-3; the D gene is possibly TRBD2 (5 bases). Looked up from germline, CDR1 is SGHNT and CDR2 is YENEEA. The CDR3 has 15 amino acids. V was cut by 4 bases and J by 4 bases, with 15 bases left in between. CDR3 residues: CASSSRAGPPDTQYF. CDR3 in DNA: TGTGCCAGCAGCTCCCGGGCGGGCCCCCCAGATACGCAGTATTTT.

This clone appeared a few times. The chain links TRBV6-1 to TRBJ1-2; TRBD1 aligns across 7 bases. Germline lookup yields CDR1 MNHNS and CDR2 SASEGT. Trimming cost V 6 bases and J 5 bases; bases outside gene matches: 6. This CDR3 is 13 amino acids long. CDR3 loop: CASRSRDSYGYTF. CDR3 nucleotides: TGTGCCAGCAGATCCCGGGACAGTTATGGCTACACCTTC.

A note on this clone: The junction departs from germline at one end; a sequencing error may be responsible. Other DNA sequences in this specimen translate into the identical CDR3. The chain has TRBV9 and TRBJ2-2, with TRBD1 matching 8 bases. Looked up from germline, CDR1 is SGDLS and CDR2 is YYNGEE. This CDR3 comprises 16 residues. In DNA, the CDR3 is TGTGCCAGCAGTGTAGGACAGGGCAGCGACACCGGGGAGCTGTTTTTT. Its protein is CASSVGQGSDTGELFF.

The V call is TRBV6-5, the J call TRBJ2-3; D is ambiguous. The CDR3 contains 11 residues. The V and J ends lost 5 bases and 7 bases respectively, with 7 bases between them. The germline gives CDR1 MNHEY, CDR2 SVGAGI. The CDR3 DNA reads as TGTGCCAGCAGTGGGCCCTATACGCAGTATTTT. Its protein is CASSGPYTQYF.

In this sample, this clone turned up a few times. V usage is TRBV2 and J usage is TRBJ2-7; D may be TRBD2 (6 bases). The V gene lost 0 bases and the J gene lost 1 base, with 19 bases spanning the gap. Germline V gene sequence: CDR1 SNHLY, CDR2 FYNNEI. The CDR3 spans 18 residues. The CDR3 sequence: CASSEAPAWEAGSYEQYF. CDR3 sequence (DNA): TGTGCCAGCAGTGAAGCCCCTGCTTGGGAGGCCGGATCCTACGAGCAGTACTTC.

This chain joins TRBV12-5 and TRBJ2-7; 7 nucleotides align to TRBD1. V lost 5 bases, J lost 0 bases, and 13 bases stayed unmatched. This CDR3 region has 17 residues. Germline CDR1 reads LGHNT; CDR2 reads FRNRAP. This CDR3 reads CASGPPGDSVSSYEQYF. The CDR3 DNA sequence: TGTGCTAGTGGTCCCCCCGGGGACAGCGTAAGCTCCTACGAGCAGTACTTC.

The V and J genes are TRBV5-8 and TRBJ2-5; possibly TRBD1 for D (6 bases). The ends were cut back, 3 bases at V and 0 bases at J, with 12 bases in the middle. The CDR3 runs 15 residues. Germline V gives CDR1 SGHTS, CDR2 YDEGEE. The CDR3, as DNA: TGTGCCAGCAGCTCGGACAGACCTTACCAAGAGACCCAGTACTTC. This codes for CASSSDRPYQETQYF.